The rows below give T cell receptor beta chains drawn from one sample of a study of blood T cell repertoires in COVID-19. Libraries were prepared by immunoSEQ multiplex PCR; TCRdb keeps only in-frame clonotypes and omits some of them. This sample has some 130,000 clones, with 81% found just once. Sample: peripheral blood. The receptors here all came from a woman aged 60 to 75 with active or convalescent COVID-19. Each CDR3 is given with its conserved first and last residue. The D gene is left open where the match is weak. Some rows have no size entry. The others give once, few or many, or a class for an expanded clone.

TRBV30,TRBJ2-7,NA,NA,CAWSVGVRNEQYF,TGTGCCTGGAGTGTAGGGGTTAGAAACGAGCAGTACTTC
TRBV24-1,TRBJ2-3,TRBD2,NA,CATSDRSLTSGGYTDTQYF,TGTGCCACCAGTGACCGGTCCCTTACTAGCGGGGGGTATACAGATACGCAGTATTTT
TRBV3-1/TRBV3-2,TRBJ2-1,TRBD1,NA,CASRLTGTGGVEQFF,TGTGCCAGCAGGTTAACCGGGACAGGGGGCGTTGAGCAGTTCTTC
TRBV27,TRBJ2-5,TRBD1,once,CASSGKVGTASETQYF,TGTGCCAGCAGCGGAAAAGTCGGGACAGCTTCAGAGACCCAGTACTTC
TRBV6-2/TRBV6-3,TRBJ1-1,TRBD1,NA,CASSTRDSGIPMNTEAFF,TGTGCCAGCAGTACTAGGGACAGTGGGATCCCAATGAACACTGAAGCTTTCTTT
TRBV5-6,TRBJ1-3,NA,NA,CASSLVYDSSGNTIYF,TGTGCCAGCAGCTTGGTGTATGACAGCTCTGGAAACACCATATATTTT
TRBV18,TRBJ2-5,TRBD2,NA,CASSGTSGSQETQYF,TGTGCCAGCTCCGGGACTAGCGGGTCCCAAGAGACCCAGTACTTC
TRBV9,TRBJ2-1,TRBD2,NA,CASSSRTSGKGSEQFF,TGTGCCAGCAGCTCAAGGACTAGCGGGAAAGGGAGTGAGCAGTTCTTC
TRBV5-8,TRBJ1-1,NA,NA,CASSLERQGTAFF,TGTGCCAGCAGCTTGGAGCGCCAGGGCACGGCTTTCTTT
TRBV30,TRBJ1-2,NA,NA,CAWAWQGYGYTF,TGTGCCTGGGCGTGGCAGGGGTATGGCTACACCTTC
TRBV5-4,TRBJ2-3,TRBD2,NA,CASSPKRDPPTDTQYF,TGTGCCAGCAGCCCTAAGCGGGACCCCCCCACAGATACGCAGTATTTT